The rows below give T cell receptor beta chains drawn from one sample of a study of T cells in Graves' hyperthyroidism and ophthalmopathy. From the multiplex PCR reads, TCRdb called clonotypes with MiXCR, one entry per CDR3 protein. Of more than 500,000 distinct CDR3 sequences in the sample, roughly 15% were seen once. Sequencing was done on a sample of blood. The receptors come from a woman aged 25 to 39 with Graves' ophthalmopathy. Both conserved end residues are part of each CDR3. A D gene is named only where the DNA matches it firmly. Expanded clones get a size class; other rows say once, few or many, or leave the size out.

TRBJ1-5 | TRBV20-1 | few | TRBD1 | TGCAGTGCGATCACAGGGGGCGTCCGGCCCAATCAGCCCCAGCATTTT | CSAITGGVRPNQPQHF
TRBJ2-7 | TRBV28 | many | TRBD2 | TGTGCCTGCCAACTGGCGGGAGAACGGTACTTC | CACQLAGERYF
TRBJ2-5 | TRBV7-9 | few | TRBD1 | TGTGCCAGCAGCTATGGGACAGACCAGAACTTC | CASSYGTDQNF
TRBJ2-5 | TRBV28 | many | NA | TGTGCCAGCATGCTAGCCCAAGAGACCCAGTACTTC | CASMLAQETQYF
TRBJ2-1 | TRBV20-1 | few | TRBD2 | TGCAGTGCCGTGCTAGCGGGGGCGGGGAATGAGCAGTTCTTC | CSAVLAGAGNEQFF
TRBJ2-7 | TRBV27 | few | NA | TGTGCCAGCGGGATTCGAGGGTCCTACGAGCAGTACTTC | CASGIRGSYEQYF
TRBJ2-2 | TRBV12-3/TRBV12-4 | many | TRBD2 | TGTGCCAGCAAATACACTAGCGGGAACACCGGGGAGCTGTTTTTT | CASKYTSGNTGELFF
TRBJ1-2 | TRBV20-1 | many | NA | TGCAGTGCTAGAGATGGGGTTAGGGACTATGGCTACACCTTC | CSARDGVRDYGYTF
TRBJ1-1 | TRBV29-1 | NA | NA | TGCAGCGTTGATACGGGGACCACTGAAGCTTTCTTT | CSVDTGTTEAFF
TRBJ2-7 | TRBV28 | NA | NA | TGTGCCAGCAGTTTACGAACAGGTCCCTACGAGCAGTACTTC | CASSLRTGPYEQYF
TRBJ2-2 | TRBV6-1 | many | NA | TGTGCCAGCAGATCTTTTAGAGTTAACACCGGGGAGCTGTTTTTT | CASRSFRVNTGELFF
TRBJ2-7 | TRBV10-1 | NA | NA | TGCGCCAGCAGGGGTTCAGAGTCCTACGAGCAGTACTTC | CASRGSESYEQYF
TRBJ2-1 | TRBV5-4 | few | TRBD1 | TGTGCCAGCACTCTATCGTTGACCAGGGGGCTAAGGTCGGGGCCGAACCACAATGAGCAGTTCTTC | CASTLSLTRGLRSGPNHNEQFF
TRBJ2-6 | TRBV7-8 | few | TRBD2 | TGTGCCAGCAGCTCTAGACTAGCGGGATTCTCTGGGGCCAACGTCCTGACTTTC | CASSSRLAGFSGANVLTF
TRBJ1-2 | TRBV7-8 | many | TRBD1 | TGTGCCAGCAGCTCGCAACAGGGGAACTATGGCTACACCTTC | CASSSQQGNYGYTF
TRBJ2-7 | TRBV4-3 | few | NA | TGCGCCAGCAGCCAAGATCACAGCATCCCGACCTACGAGCAGTACTTC | CASSQDHSIPTYEQYF
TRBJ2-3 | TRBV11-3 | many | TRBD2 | TGTGCCAGCAGCTTGGGAGGGGATTCAGATACGCAGTATTTT | CASSLGGDSDTQYF
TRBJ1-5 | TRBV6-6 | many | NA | TGTGCCAGCAGTTACGATAGCAATCAGCCCCAGCATTTT | CASSYDSNQPQHF
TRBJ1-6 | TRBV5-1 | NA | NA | TGCGCCAGCAGAAGGGAGGGGATGAAGGTTAATTCACCCCTCCACTTT | CASRREGMKVNSPLHF
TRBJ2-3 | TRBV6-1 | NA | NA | TGTGCCAGCAGTGAACAGGCCACAGATACGCAGTATTTT | CASSEQATDTQYF
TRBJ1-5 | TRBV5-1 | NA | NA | TGCGCCAGCAGTTTACAGGGAGGCTCGCGTCAGCCCCAGCATTTT | CASSLQGGSRQPQHF
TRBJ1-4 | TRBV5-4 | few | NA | TGTGCCAGCAGCCCGAGCCCGGGCCCCTCAACTAATGAAAAACTGTTTTTT | CASSPSPGPSTNEKLFF
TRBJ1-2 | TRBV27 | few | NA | TGTGCCAGCAGTACATCACCGGGACTAACCTATGGCTACACCTTC | CASSTSPGLTYGYTF
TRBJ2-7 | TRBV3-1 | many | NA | TGTGCCAGCAGCCATGAGCCGGCCTACGAGCAGTACTTC | CASSHEPAYEQYF
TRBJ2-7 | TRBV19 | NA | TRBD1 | TGTGCCAGTAGTACGGCAGGGGGATCCTACGAGCAGTACTTC | CASSTAGGSYEQYF
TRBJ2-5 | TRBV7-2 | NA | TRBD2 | TGTGCCAGCAGCTTAGCTTCCGGACTAGCGGGAGAGACCCAGTACTTC | CASSLASGLAGETQYF
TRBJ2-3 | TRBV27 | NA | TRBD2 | TGTGCCAGCAGCCAAGATGAACTAGCGGGAGTTACAGATACGCAGTATTTT | CASSQDELAGVTDTQYF
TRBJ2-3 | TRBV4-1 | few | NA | TGCGCCAGCAGCCAAGAAGGAGACAGAATCACAGATACGCAGTATTTT | CASSQEGDRITDTQYF
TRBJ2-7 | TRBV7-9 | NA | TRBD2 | TGTGCCAGCAGCCACACGGGACTAGCGGCCGAGCAGTACTTC | CASSHTGLAAEQYF
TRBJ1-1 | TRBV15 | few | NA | TGTGCCACCAGCAGACTCGTTGGTCGGGGGAGGGCTTTCTTT | CATSRLVGRGRAFF
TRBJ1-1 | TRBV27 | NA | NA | TGTGCCAGCAGTGAATCGGAGGTTATGACTGAAGCTTTCTTT | CASSESEVMTEAFF
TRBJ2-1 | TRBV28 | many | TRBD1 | TGTGCCAGCAGTGCGCTACAGGGGGGCAGCTCCTACAATGAGCAGTTCTTC | CASSALQGGSSYNEQFF
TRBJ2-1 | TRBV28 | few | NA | TGTGCCAGCAGTGGACTGGTATACAATGAGCAGTTCTTC | CASSGLVYNEQFF
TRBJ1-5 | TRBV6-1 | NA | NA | TGTGCCAGCAGTGTCCGGGCAGGTCATAGCAATCAGCCCCAGCATTTT | CASSVRAGHSNQPQHF
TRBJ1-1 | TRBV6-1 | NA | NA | TGTGCCAGCAGTGACGTAGTAGGTGAAGCTTTCTTT | CASSDVVGEAFF
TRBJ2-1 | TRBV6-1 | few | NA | TGTGCCAGCAGTGACGGGGCAGGGGCCTACAATGAGCAGTTCTTC | CASSDGAGAYNEQFF
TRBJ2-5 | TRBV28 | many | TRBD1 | TGTGCCAGCACGACAGGGATGGAGACCCAGTACTTC | CASTTGMETQYF
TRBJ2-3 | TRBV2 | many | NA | TGTGCCAGCAGGAACGGGATTGTGGTTAGCACAGATACGCAGTATTTT | CASRNGIVVSTDTQYF
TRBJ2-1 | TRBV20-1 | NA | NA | TGCAGTGCTATCCTGCTCCCCGAGAGCTCCTACAATGAGCAGTTCTTC | CSAILLPESSYNEQFF
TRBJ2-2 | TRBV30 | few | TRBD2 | TGTGCCTGGAGTCTAGCGGGAGCGAACACCAGGGAGCTGTTTTTT | CAWSLAGANTRELFF
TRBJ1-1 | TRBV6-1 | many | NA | TGTGCCAGTTTCGGGACAAGGGGACCCTCGGTAAGAACTGAAGCTTTCTTT | CASFGTRGPSVRTEAFF
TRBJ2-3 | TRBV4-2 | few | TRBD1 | TGTGCCAGCAGCCATTCTCAGGGGGCGGGGAGCCGGGGGACAGATACGCAGTATTTT | CASSHSQGAGSRGTDTQYF
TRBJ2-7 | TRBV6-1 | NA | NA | TGTGCCAGCACTACCGTCCCGGGTGGTCACGGGAGCTACGAGCAGTACTTC | CASTTVPGGHGSYEQYF
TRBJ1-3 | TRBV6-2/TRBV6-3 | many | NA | TGTGCCAGCACCAAGCCCTTCTCTGGAAACACCATATATTTT | CASTKPFSGNTIYF
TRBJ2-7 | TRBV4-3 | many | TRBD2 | TGCGCCAGCAGCCAAGACCCGCCGCTAGCGGGAGACCCCCACGAGCAGTACTTC | CASSQDPPLAGDPHEQYF
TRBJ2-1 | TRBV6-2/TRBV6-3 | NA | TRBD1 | TGTGCCAGCACTAGGGACAGTACGGGGAATGAGCAGTTCTTC | CASTRDSTGNEQFF
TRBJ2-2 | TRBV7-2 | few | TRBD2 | TGTGCCAGCAGCTTGACGAGCGGGAGGGTAAAGGCCGGGGAGCTGTTTTTT | CASSLTSGRVKAGELFF
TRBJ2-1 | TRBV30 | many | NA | TGTGCCTGGAGGGACGGGGGCACCTACAATGAGCAGTTCTTC | CAWRDGGTYNEQFF
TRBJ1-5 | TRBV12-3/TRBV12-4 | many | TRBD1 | TGTGCCAGCAGGGATGACAGGGGGAGTCAGCCCCAGCATTTT | CASRDDRGSQPQHF
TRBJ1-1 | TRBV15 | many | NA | TGTGCCACCAGCAGAGAAGTGAACACTGAAGCTTTCTTT | CATSREVNTEAFF
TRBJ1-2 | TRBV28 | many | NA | TGTGCCAGCAGTGCAGGGGCCGGCTACACCTTC | CASSAGAGYTF
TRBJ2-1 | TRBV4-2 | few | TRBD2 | TGTGCCAGCAGGCTAGCGGGAGCCCCTGGAAATGAGCAGTTCTTC | CASRLAGAPGNEQFF
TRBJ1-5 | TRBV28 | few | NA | TGTGCCAGCACCCCCGGGGGTTCGGGTCAGCCCCAGCATTTT | CASTPGGSGQPQHF
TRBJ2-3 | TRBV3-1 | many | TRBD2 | TGTGCCAGCAGCCAGGCCCGACTAGCGGTTACAGATACGCAGTATTTT | CASSQARLAVTDTQYF
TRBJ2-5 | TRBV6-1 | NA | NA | TGTGCCAGCAGTGAGTATTTGCAGATCCAAGAGACCCAGTACTTC | CASSEYLQIQETQYF
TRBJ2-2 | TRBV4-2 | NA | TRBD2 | TGTGCCAGCAGCCAGGGACTAGCGGGAGTTCTGGACACCGGGGAGCTGTTTTTT | CASSQGLAGVLDTGELFF
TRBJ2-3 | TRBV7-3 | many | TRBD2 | TGTGCCAGCAGCTTGGAGCGGGACCGCACAGATACGCAGTATTTT | CASSLERDRTDTQYF
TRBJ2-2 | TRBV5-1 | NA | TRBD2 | TGCGCCAGCAGCTTGGCTAGCGGCACCGGGGAGCTGTTTTTT | CASSLASGTGELFF
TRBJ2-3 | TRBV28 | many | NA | TGTGCCAGCAGTTTATTGGCCGGGACTGGCACAGATACGCAGTATTTT | CASSLLAGTGTDTQYF
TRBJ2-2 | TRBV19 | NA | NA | TGTGCCAGTAGTATTAAGGGGAACACCGGGGAGCTGTTTTTT | CASSIKGNTGELFF